The entry that follows covers one T cell receptor beta chain sequence. The specificity of this receptor is unknown. Base qualities are not at hand, and no much larger clone is one base apart. TCRbeta CDR3 regions were amplified from genomic DNA using the immunoSEQ Assay, a bias-controlled multiplex PCR. The original pipeline was this. Nucleated cell counts per sample were estimated from amplification of reference gene primers within the assay. To quantify the absolute abundance of each unique TCRbeta CDR3 rearrangement, sequence reads were collapsed and filtered. For each sample, productive Simpson clonality was calculated as the square root of Simpson's diversity index across productive rearrangements. The source is immuneACCESS, and TCRdb retained only in-frame sequences with V and J called. Part of the clones is not carried over; for the studies checked, unresolved V genes explain less than half of this, and the remainder is unexplained. That table is the source of V, J and clone size, and D and trimming were worked out from the DNA. The sample includes about 160,000 clones, with roughly 88% observed a single time. Of the sample, approximately 2.4% falls within the top ten clones.

The germline V and J ends show losses of 3 bases and 5 bases respectively, and no gene match explains 5 bases of the junction. The germline V gene (reference sequence) sets CDR1 to MNHEY and CDR2 to SMNVEV. Its CDR3 holds 15 amino acids, cysteine through phenylalanine. The entry retains the CDR3 DNA only, 45 bases that are in frame from base 1. The entry originates in a study of blood T cell repertoires in COVID-19 (dated by TCRdb to about 2020). In terms of the full investigation: Samples covering the acute and convalescent phases of COVID-19 were provided by collaborators in the United States, Italy and Spain. The prospective study material was composed of cDNA or gDNA derived from T cells, B-cell-depleted T cells, or PBMCs. Subjects who had been exposed to COVID-19, were actively infected with it, or had recovered from it provided the deeply sampled blood TCRbeta repertoires that made up the dataset. The repertoires were released in a freely available public database intended as a resource for research on the immune response to SARS-CoV-2. Samples came from the ongoing ImmuneRACE study (first 160 participants) plus 1,254 subjects from 6 global collaborators. The sample metadata nearly always contained a de-identified subject ID, COVID-19 status, age in years and sex. Where HLA class I and class II types were available, the types were taken from metadata supplied by the sample provider, not from assay-based typing. Broader findings and caveats from the paper: The quantity of clinical and demographic metadata differed by source and by participant and was supplied without curation.

The collaborating institutions used their own protocols to collect whole blood in K2EDTA tubes. For TCRbeta analysis, collaborators shipped samples in one of three forms: frozen whole blood, isolated PBMCs, or DNA extracted from either of those sample types. This clonotype originated in a man aged 18-30 years with acute or convalescent COVID-19. Sequenced: peripheral blood. The rearranged segments are TRBV27 and TRBJ2-3, with 10 junctional bases fitting TRBD2. The CDR3 reads as follows: CASSLGLAGVDTQYF. In nucleotide form, the sequence is TGTGCCAGCAGTTTGGGGCTAGCGGGAGTAGATACGCAGTATTTT.